The 5 T cell receptor beta chains listed next were all sequenced from one sample in a study of blood T cells in healthy people across ages. Together with a sample-barcoded 5' primer, a J-beta primer mix was included in a second PCR lasting about 7 to 11 cycles. TCRdb re-derived calls from the 5' RACE reads in MiXCR, one entry per CDR3 protein. The repertoire consists of hundreds of thousands of distinct CDR3 sequences, with roughly two fifths occurring once and the leading ten covering 30%. Sequenced input: blood. These receptor sequences come from a man older than 75 in good health.

This clonotype has more than one count but fewer than ten. For the CDR3, the DNA is TGTGCCAGCAGTTTAAAGGCTCTACCCTTGAACATTCAGTACTTC. Protein: CASSLKALPLNIQYF. The genes are TRBV27 and TRBJ2-4; D is unclear. Germline CDR1 and CDR2: MNHEY and SMNVEV (reference sequence). The CDR3 totals 15 residues. V dropped 2 bases and J dropped 7 bases, with 15 bases sitting between them.

V is TRBV27 and J is TRBJ2-7; 11 bases are shared with TRBD1. Germline CDR1 reads MNHEY; CDR2 reads SMNVEV (reference sequence). V gave up 6 bases and J gave up 4 bases; unmatched junction bases: 8. The CDR3 is 15 amino acids. The CDR3 coding sequence is TGTGCCAGCAGAGGCTGGACAGGGGGCAGGTACGAGCAGTACTTC. Translation: CASRGWTGGRYEQYF.

This clonotype was recorded many times. The CDR3 is CATTGGAKNIQYF. The CDR3 nucleotides read TGTGCCACCACGGGGGGGGCCAAAAACATTCAGTACTTC. The chain has TRBV28 and TRBJ2-4; 8 nucleotides agree with TRBD2. The CDR3 totals 13 residues. Germline V gives CDR1 MDHEN, CDR2 SYDVKM. J lost 1 base, V lost 10 bases, and 3 bases had no gene match. Using reference TRBV28 and TRBJ2-4 for the parts outside the CDR3, the full variable domain is DVKVTQSSRYLVKRTGEKVFLECVQDMDHENMFWYRQDPGLGLRLIYFSYDVKMKEKGDIPEGYSVSREKKERFSLILESASTNQTSMYLCATTGGAKNIQYFGAGTRLSVL.

The chain carries TRBV7-2 and TRBJ2-1; 8 bases agree with TRBD1. This CDR3 is built from 15 residues. CDR1 is SGHTA and CDR2 is FQGNSA in the germline V gene. Trimming cost V 3 bases and J 5 bases; bases outside gene matches: 6. The CDR3 is CASSFQGALNNEQFF. The CDR3 coding sequence is TGTGCCAGCAGCTTCCAGGGGGCCTTAAACAATGAGCAGTTCTTC.

This clonotype was counted between two and nine times. The chain carries TRBV29-1 and TRBJ2-7; a possible D gene is TRBD2 (5 bases). From germline, CDR1 is SQVTM and CDR2 ANQGSEA. V gave up 3 bases and J gave up 5 bases, with 17 bases separating them. The CDR3 has 14 amino acids. CDR3 amino acids: CSVEWSGILHEQYF. The CDR3 bases are TGCAGCGTTGAGTGGTCGGGGATTCTCCACGAGCAGTACTTC.